This entry lists 19 T cell receptor beta chains sequenced from one sample in a study of regulatory T cells in long-lasting Graves disease. For TCR beta, libraries came from iRepertoire HTBI primers and Arm-PCR of CDR3 regions. TCRdb fed the multiplex PCR reads into MiXCR, producing one record per CDR3 protein. This table holds 580,000 or so distinct CDR3 sequences, approximately 16% found once. Documented time point: newly diagnosed GD, antithyroid drugs for less than 3 months. The TCR library was made from RNA that had been extracted from PBMCs in TRIzol. The sample also formed part of further work on T cells in Graves' hyperthyroidism and ophthalmopathy.

Sequenced material: peripheral blood mononuclear cells (PBMCs), taken at new diagnosis, from a patient treated with antithyroid drugs. These receptors were obtained from a man younger than 35 with Graves disease.

CDR3 region: CASSHKFGGNGYEQYF. The CDR3 coding sequence is TGTGCCAGCAGCCATAAATTTGGGGGGAACGGGTACGAGCAGTACTTC. V usage is TRBV4-2 and J usage is TRBJ2-7, with D possibly matching TRBD2 (6 bases). The germline gives CDR1 LGHNA, CDR2 YNFKEQ. The CDR3 totals 16 residues. V was cut by 3 bases and J by 4 bases, with 19 bases left in between.

This clonotype occurred many times. The gene calls are TRBV20-1 and TRBJ2-7, with TRBD2 matching over 9 bases. The CDR3 is 13 residues long. V shed 5 bases and J 5 bases; nucleotides not matched to a gene: 7. Germline V gives CDR1 DFQATT, CDR2 SNEGSKA (reference sequence). In nucleotides, the CDR3 is TGCAGTGCTCGACTAGCGGTGCGGAACGAGCAGTACTTC. Translated: CSARLAVRNEQYF.

This clonotype was detected many times. The CDR3 here is CAWSVGRSYEQYF. CDR3 in DNA: TGTGCCTGGAGTGTTGGCAGGTCCTACGAGCAGTACTTC. V and J are TRBV30 and TRBJ2-7; D is uncertain. The V gene lost 0 bases and the J gene lost 1 base, with 7 bases spanning the gap. The germline V gene has CDR1 GTSNPN and CDR2 SVGIG (reference sequence). The CDR3 is made up of 13 amino acids.

This clonotype has ten or more counts. The rearrangement links TRBV11-3 to TRBJ2-1; D remains unclear. The J call could be wrong; TRBJ2-5 is a better fit for the DNA end. Germline-derived CDR1 and CDR2 are SGHNT and YENEEA. The CDR3 is 15 residues long. CDR3 protein: CASSLDGQPGETQYF. The CDR3, as DNA: TGTGCCAGCAGCTTAGATGGGCAGCCCGGGGAGACCCAGTACTTC.

As to this clonotype: The junction departs from germline at one end; a sequencing error may be responsible. V is TRBV30 and J is TRBJ1-5; a possible D gene is TRBD1 (5 bases). Looked up from germline, CDR1 is GTSNPN and CDR2 is SVGIG (reference sequence). There are 14 residues in the CDR3. For the CDR3, the DNA is TGTGCCTGGGCACGGGACGGTAGCAATCAGCCCCGGCATTTT. Amino acids: CAWARDGSNQPRHF.

This sequence joins TRBV5-1 and TRBJ2-3; no firm D call. The CDR3 has 15 amino acids. Per the germline V gene, CDR1 is SGHRS and CDR2 is YFSETQ. V was pared by 1 base and J by 4 bases, with 13 bases between. The CDR3 coding sequence is TGCGCCAGCAGCTTGATCCTATCATTTGCAGATACGCAGTATTTT. It is translated as CASSLILSFADTQYF.

There are a few counts of this clonotype. The rearrangement links TRBV5-1 to TRBJ1-3, with TRBD1 matching 9 bases. The germline V gene encodes CDR1 SGHRS and CDR2 YFSETQ. This CDR3 comprises 16 residues. V lost 4 bases and J lost 4; bases outside the gene matches: 9. Written as DNA, the CDR3 is TGCGCCAGCAGCATTACAGGGGGCGCTGGAGGAAACACCATATATTTT. This translates into CASSITGGAGGNTIYF. Together with reference TRBV5-1 and TRBJ1-3, the CDR3 gives the full variable domain: KAGVTQTPRYLIKTRGQQVTLSCSPISGHRSVSWYQQTPGQGLQFLFEYFSETQRNKGNFPGRFSGRQFSNSRSEMNVSTLELGDSALYLCASSITGGAGGNTIYFGEGSWLTVV.

This clonotype was seen many times. This chain uses TRBV20-1 with TRBJ2-7; 10 bases line up with TRBD2. The CDR3 sequence is 13 residues long. Germline lookup yields CDR1 DFQATT and CDR2 SNEGSKA (reference sequence). V trimming: 2 bases; J trimming: 6 bases; junction bases outside the gene matches: 4. CDR3 residues: CSARLAGVFEQYF. CDR3 nucleotides: TGCAGTGCTAGACTAGCGGGAGTGTTCGAGCAGTACTTC.

This clonotype was counted at least ten times. The chain carries TRBV30 and TRBJ1-2; maybe TRBD1 (5 bases). The CDR3 covers 11 residues. The V and J ends lost 4 bases and 2 bases respectively, with 5 bases between them. Germline V gene data show CDR1 as GTSNPN and CDR2 as SVGIG (reference sequence). CDR3 loop: CAWTGNYGYTF. The CDR3 DNA reads as TGTGCCTGGACAGGGAACTATGGCTACACCTTC.

This clonotype was detected ten times or more. The rearrangement links TRBV10-3 to TRBJ2-1, with 14 bases identical to TRBD2. Germline CDR1 reads ENHRY; CDR2 reads SYGVKD. Trimming cost V 2 bases and J 7 bases; bases outside gene matches: 4. There are 16 residues in the CDR3. CDR3 amino acids: CAISEPTSGRANEQFF. CDR3 bases: TGTGCCATCAGTGAGCCGACTAGCGGGAGGGCAAATGAGCAGTTCTTC.

The chain recombines TRBV29-1 with TRBJ1-1; D remains unclear. Germline CDR1 and CDR2: SQVTM and ANQGSEA. CDR3 length equals 11 residues. Trimming removed 6 bases at V and 12 bases at J, with 17 bases between. This CDR3 reads CSVLPTRKTFF. The CDR3 nucleotides are TGCAGCGTACTACCTACACGTAAAACTTTCTTT.

This clonotype was seen a handful of times. The chain carries TRBV27 and TRBJ1-2; 8 bases match TRBD1. Per the germline V gene, CDR1 is MNHEY and CDR2 is SMNVEV (reference sequence). The CDR3 spans 16 residues. Losses at the gene ends were 5 bases for V and 4 bases for J; bases not matched to a gene: 12. This chain's CDR3 is CASSTTRQGRAYGYTF. The CDR3 DNA follows: TGTGCCAGCAGTACGACCCGACAGGGGCGGGCCTATGGCTACACCTTC.

At least ten counts were recorded for this clonotype. The V call is TRBV7-2, the J call TRBJ2-7, with 12 bases matching TRBD1. In germline, CDR1 is SGHTA, CDR2 FQGNSA. The V and J ends lost 3 bases and 5 bases, in that order; junction bases with no gene match: 5. The CDR3 has 15 residues. The CDR3 bases are TGTGCCAGCAGCTTCGCAGGGACAGGGGGCAACGAGCAGTACTTC. It yields the protein CASSFAGTGGNEQYF.

This clonotype was seen more than once but under ten times. The CDR3: CASSVRVNEQFF. The CDR3 bases are TGTGCCAGCAGCGTAAGAGTCAATGAGCAGTTCTTC. The V gene is TRBV9, the J gene TRBJ2-1; D not certain. Germline values: CDR1 SGDLS, CDR2 YYNGEE. The V end lost 1 base, the J end lost 6 bases, and 5 bases lay between the germline ends. The CDR3 runs 12 residues.

This clonotype was picked up a small number of times. The CDR3 DNA is TGCAGCGTTCTAGCGGGGGGCGCAGGATCACCCCTCCACTTT. Amino acids: CSVLAGGAGSPLHF. The chain carries TRBV29-1 and TRBJ1-6; D may be TRBD1 (6 bases). This CDR3 region has 14 residues. V gave up 5 bases and J gave up 10 bases, with 18 bases separating them. Germline CDR1 reads SQVTM; CDR2 reads ANQGSEA.

Many counts were recorded for this clonotype. V usage is TRBV28 and J usage is TRBJ2-1; D unclear. The CDR3 extends over 12 amino acids. The V and J ends lost 6 bases and 6 bases respectively, with 9 bases between them. Germline lookup yields CDR1 MDHEN and CDR2 SYDVKM. DNA of the CDR3: TGTGCCAGCAGCCAAAATACCAATGAGCAGTTCTTC. It specifies CASSQNTNEQFF.

Remarks on this clonotype: A read error is possible here, since a much larger clone lies one base away. The J gene is TRBJ1-1, the V gene TRBV7-9; D is unresolved. This CDR3 spans 14 amino acids. The germline V gene encodes CDR1 SEHNR and CDR2 FQNEAQ (reference sequence). With 2 bases removed from V and 1 base from J, the gap between germline ends came to 8 bases. Written as DNA, the CDR3 is TGTGCCAGCAGCTTAACGACCTCGAACACTGAAGCTTTCTTT. Translating it yields CASSLTTSNTEAFF.

This clonotype turned up a few times. This chain uses TRBV7-9 with TRBJ2-2; D remains ambiguous. CDR3 length: 15 residues. V was cut by 2 bases and J by 2 bases, with 9 bases left in between. The germline gives CDR1 SEHNR, CDR2 FQNEAQ (reference sequence). The CDR3 reads CASSLSPSNTGELFF. In DNA, the CDR3 is TGTGCCAGCAGCTTATCCCCCAGTAACACCGGGGAGCTGTTTTTT.

This clonotype was observed at least ten times. This rearrangement joins TRBV3-1 to TRBJ2-7, with a weak D call TRBD1 (5 bases). This CDR3 spans 14 amino acids. Between the trimmed V and J ends, which lost 2 bases and 6 bases, there was a span of 14 bases. Germline values: CDR1 LGHDT, CDR2 YNNKEL (reference sequence). This CDR3 reads CASSQLASRVEQYF. CDR3 DNA sequence: TGTGCCAGCAGCCAACTCGCCTCCAGGGTCGAGCAGTACTTC.